Each of the 15 T cell receptor beta chains below was sequenced from the same sample in a study of T-cell reconstitution after alpha-beta-depleted transplantation in children (dated by TCRdb to the mid-2010s). The treatment or condition label, as the study defines it: allogeneic hematopoietic cell transplantation with graft depleted of TCRalphabeta T cells and CD19 B cells. The protocol used for the library was PCR. Sequencing took place on an Illumina HiSeq 2500. TCR library preparation used molecular barcoding, with unique molecular identifiers applied to normalize quantification of the TCRbeta repertoire. Clones were called with MiXCR by TCRdb after fastp trimmed the public reads at Q25, and only in-frame beta chains were retained. All rows with the same CDR3 protein become a single entry with the most common DNA and genes. This sample lists about 200,000 distinct CDR3 sequences; roughly 6.6% were detected once. Together, the top ten hold around 5% of the sample.

The specimen comprised PBMCs, sampled before TCRalphabeta/CD19-depleted stem cell transplant. These receptors came from a boy aged 2 to 10 with acute lymphoblastic leukemia, due to receive a stem cell transplant.

This clonotype has a handful of counts. This rearrangement joins TRBV7-2 to TRBJ1-6, with D possibly being TRBD1 (6 bases). CDR3 length: 15 amino acids. Germline V gene lookup returns CDR1 SGHTA and CDR2 FQGNSA. V was pared by 3 bases and J by 10 bases, with 16 bases between. The CDR3 coding sequence is TGTGCCAGCAGCTTTACAGGGAGCGGTGAATCACCCCTCCACTTT. Its translation is CASSFTGSGESPLHF.

This clonotype has at least ten counts. The CDR3 spells CSARARSGVQPQHF. The CDR3 DNA reads TGCAGTGCTAGAGCGCGTTCGGGGGTTCAGCCCCAGCATTTT. The chain joins TRBV20-1 to TRBJ1-5; tentatively, D is TRBD1 (5 bases). This CDR3 contains 14 residues. The germline gives CDR1 DFQATT, CDR2 SNEGSKA (reference sequence). V was shortened by 1 base and J by 6 bases, with 13 bases between the two germline ends.

This clonotype occurred many times. The chain recombines TRBV29-1 with TRBJ2-7; D is unresolved. V was pared by 7 bases and J by 3 bases, with 19 bases between. The CDR3 covers 14 residues. Germline V lookup: CDR1 SQVTM, CDR2 ANQGSEA. CDR3 nucleotide sequence: TGCAGCGCCCTCTTCCCAGACCCCCTCTACGAGCAGTACTTC. Translated: CSALFPDPLYEQYF.

This clonotype has ten or more counts. CDR3 sequence: CASSLRQGAAAFF. In DNA form, the CDR3 reads TGTGCCAGCAGTTTACGACAGGGCGCGGCAGCTTTCTTT. This rearrangement joins TRBV12-3 or TRBV12-4 to TRBJ1-1; 7 bases are shared with TRBD1. Trimming at V came to 2 bases and at J to 10 bases, leaving 7 bases not matched to a gene. There are 13 residues in the CDR3.

The CDR3 region is CASSPGSAMTLSGANVLTF. Written as DNA, the CDR3 is TGCGCCAGCAGTCCCGGGTCAGCTATGACCCTCTCTGGGGCCAACGTCCTGACTTTC. The genes are TRBV5-1 and TRBJ2-6; D uncertain. V lost 5 bases, J lost 0 bases, and 21 bases lay in between. The CDR3 length is 19 residues. Looked up from germline, CDR1 is SGHRS and CDR2 is YFSETQ.

CDR3 DNA sequence: TGTGCCAGCAGCTTAGAGGCGGCCAGTGGTCGCTGGGGCAATCAGCCCCAGCATTTT. This translates into CASSLEAASGRWGNQPQHF. The V and J genes are TRBV11-2 and TRBJ1-5; D ambiguous. In germline, CDR1 is SGHAT, CDR2 FQNNGV. V lost 0 bases, J lost 2 bases, and 20 bases lay in between. The CDR3 has 19 amino acids.

This clonotype was recorded many times. The J gene is TRBJ2-3, the V gene TRBV7-2; no clear D gene. The CDR3 covers 12 residues. Trimming took 2 bases from V and 6 from J, leaving 6 bases between them. Germline V gene data show CDR1 as SGHTA and CDR2 as FQGNSA. The CDR3 region has the DNA TGTGCCAGCAGCTTACTAATGGATACGCAGTATTTT. Residues: CASSLLMDTQYF.

The chain links TRBV4-1 to TRBJ2-7; D could derive from TRBD1 or TRBD2 (5 bases each). CDR1 MGHRA and CDR2 YSYEKL come from the germline V gene. The CDR3 consists of 15 residues. The germline V and J ends were trimmed by 4 bases and 6 bases, with 19 bases remaining between them. The CDR3 loop is CASSRGTGRASEQYF. DNA for the CDR3: TGCGCCAGCAGCCGAGGTACGGGGCGCGCCTCCGAGCAGTACTTC.

This clonotype appeared many times. This chain joins TRBV5-8 and TRBJ2-1; TRBD2 is a possible D gene (5 bases). The V gene lost 0 bases and the J gene lost 5 bases, with 12 bases spanning the gap. Per germline, CDR1 SGHTS and CDR2 YDEGEE. This CDR3 has 15 amino acids. In DNA, the CDR3 is TGTGCCAGCAGCTTGGGGCTAGCCGACAACAATGAGCAGTTCTTC. Amino acid sequence: CASSLGLADNNEQFF.

This clonotype was seen repeatedly, ten times or more. The chain is built from TRBV9 and TRBJ2-6; D perhaps matches TRBD1 (5 bases). V lost 7 bases to trimming and J lost 1 base, with 6 bases between them. The CDR3 sequence is 13 residues long. From germline, CDR1 is SGDLS and CDR2 YYNGEE. CDR3 loop: CASSGSGANVLTF. The CDR3 DNA reads as TGTGCCAGCTCAGGGTCTGGGGCCAACGTCCTGACTTTC.

This clonotype has ten or more counts. Compared with germline, one end of the junction differs, possibly owing to a read error. The chain links TRBV20-1 to TRBJ2-7; D assignment may be TRBD1 or TRBD2 (6 bases each). Germline V gene sequence: CDR1 DFQATT, CDR2 SNEGSKA (reference sequence). The CDR3 is made up of 16 amino acids. Written as DNA, the CDR3 is TGCATTGCTAAGGGGGGAGTGGCGGTGAGCTCCTACGAGCAGTACTTC. Protein: CIAKGGVAVSSYEQYF.

Many counts were recorded for this clonotype. This chain connects TRBV11-1 to TRBJ2-5; D is uncertain. The CDR3 contains 15 residues. Germline V gene lookup returns CDR1 SGHAT and CDR2 FQDESV (reference sequence). V gave up 3 bases and J gave up 4 bases, with 15 bases separating them. DNA for the CDR3: TGTGCCAGCAGCTTCAGACTCGGGCAAGGAGAGACCCAGTACTTC. Protein sequence: CASSFRLGQGETQYF.

This clonotype was picked up many times. The chain uses TRBV9 and TRBJ2-7; 8 bases match TRBD2. In germline, CDR1 is SGDLS, CDR2 YYNGEE. CDR3 length: 15 residues. The ends lost 3 bases at V and 0 bases at J; junction bases unmatched: 5. The CDR3 coding sequence is TGTGCCAGCAGCGCGGGGGGGAGTCCCTCCTACGAGCAGTACTTC. Amino acids: CASSAGGSPSYEQYF.

V is TRBV4-3 and J is TRBJ2-2; tentative D call: TRBD2 (7 bases). V lost 3 bases and J 0 bases, leaving 23 bases between the germline ends. Germline V gene lookup returns CDR1 LGHNA and CDR2 YSLEER. The CDR3 loop spans 20 amino acids. The CDR3 DNA reads TGCGCCAGCAGCCAGGGGGGAGGGGCGGGGGCCGCGACGAACACCGGGGAGCTGTTTTTT. This sequence encodes CASSQGGGAGAATNTGELFF.

This clonotype came up many times. The chain is built from TRBV28 and TRBJ1-2; D is unclear. The CDR3 spans 11 residues. Looked up from germline, CDR1 is MDHEN and CDR2 is SYDVKM. V was cut by 3 bases and J by 6 bases, with 5 bases left in between. The CDR3 region is CASSFEDGYTF. CDR3 in DNA: TGTGCCAGCAGTTTTGAAGATGGCTACACCTTC.